This T cell receptor beta chain comes out of a study of PD-1 blockade in classical Hodgkin lymphoma (TCRdb year 2020). A note on the overall study: Nivolumab dosing was 3 mg/kg intravenously every 2 weeks, continuing until either disease progression or unacceptable toxicity. The study used CyTOF and TCR beta sequencing to define a peripheral blood immune signature of response to PD-1 blockade in classical Hodgkin lymphoma. General findings and caveats noted by the study authors: The study was limited to a single clinical trial cohort, and causes of repertoire differences, possibly disease activity or prior therapy, remained undefined. Baseline TCR diversity was reported to be lower in newly diagnosed patients than in healthy donors and to be lower still in relapsed/refractory patients. Patients starting nivolumab less than 1 year after ASCT had lower diversity and were excluded from later analyses to avoid confounding by immune reconstitution. CD4+ but not CD8+ TCR diversity rose significantly by C4D1 (p=0.0027 vs p=0.16), most apparent in complete responders (p=0.02). Baseline diversity similar to that of newly diagnosed patients was observed in trial patients achieving complete response, whereas significantly lower diversity was observed in partial responders and progressors.

From a lookup of the germline V gene, CDR1 and CDR2 are SGHNT and YENEEA. The CDR3 spans 15 residues, from the cysteine through the phenylalanine. The kept DNA is CDR3 alone, 45 bases in frame from the first base. Trimming takes 3 bases off V and 5 bases off J; junction bases not matched to a gene: 9. The time point label corresponds to: cycle 4 day 1 (C4D1), after five to seven weeks of nivolumab. Every trial patient had relapsed following autologous stem cell transplantation, and prior brentuximab vedotin exposure was what differed among cohorts A, B and C. The trial cohort included 50 to 70 patients with relapsed/refractory classical Hodgkin lymphoma, and each patient had a best overall response of complete response, partial response or progressive disease. In the multi-cohort phase II CheckMate 205 trial, trial patients received single-agent nivolumab. An independent review committee assessed best overall response by applying the 2007 International Working Group response criteria. Trial PBMCs were collected just before the start of nivolumab (C1D1) and during therapy at cycle 2 day 1 and cycle 4 day 1. Peripheral blood was collected in 8 mL Vacutainer Cell Preparation Tubes, from which PBMCs were isolated by centrifugation and then cryopreserved.

The Qiagen DNeasy kit was used to extract genomic DNA from unsorted PBMCs and from the negatively selected CD4+ and CD8+ fractions. Using primers that anneal to V and J segments, immunoSEQ multiplex PCR amplified the TCR beta CDR3 regions. A synthetic immune receptor repertoire was used to minimize amplification bias, and any residual bias was removed computationally once sequencing was done. As for the authors' bioinformatics: Repertoire diversity was quantified as the Shannon entropy index using custom Python scripts. Unsorted, CD4+ and CD8+ repertoires were examined separately, except in combined analyses, for which CD4+ and CD8+ sequences were merged in silico. Clonal expansion was defined as at least a 2-fold frequency increase after treatment relative to C1D1, with a pseudocount of 0.5 for undetected baseline clones. Singleton clones were defined as clones with 0 or 1 copy at C1D1, and non-singleton clones were defined as clones with 2 or more copies. Clones expanded in unsorted samples were annotated as CD4+, CD8+ or unknown by matching protein sequences in sorted samples from the same patient. Wilcoxon tests on paired samples were used to test diversity changes from C1D1 to C4D1. Sourced from immuneACCESS, this table was stored by TCRdb with only in-frame sequences that have V and J called. A share of the clones is absent; for the studies checked, an unresolved V gene accounts for under half, and the remainder has no known explanation. D and trimming were read from the DNA, whereas the V and J calls and clone size are those reported in that table. This sample comprises more than 20,000 clones, roughly four fifths of them detected only once. The leading ten clones occupy 6.2% of the sample.

The count of this clone is one. What antigen it recognizes has not been identified. Base-call qualities are not available, and no considerably larger clone is one nucleotide away. This receptor was taken from a human donor with classical Hodgkin lymphoma. This specimen was peripheral blood mononuclear cells (PBMCs), taken before the fourth cycle of nivolumab. The chain uses TRBV11-3 and TRBJ2-5, and TRBD1 matches 7 of the central bases. The nucleotide sequence reads as follows: TGTGCCAGCAGCTTTTCCGGACAGGTCTGGGAGACCCAGTACTTC. Translation gives CASSFSGQVWETQYF. Here the CDR3 is joined to the reference TRBV11-3 and TRBJ2-5 genes, and the full variable domain is: EAGVVQSPRYKIIEKKQPVAFWCNPISGHNTLYWYLQNLGQGPELLIRYENEEAVDDSQLPKDRFSAERLKGVDSTLKIQPAELGDSAVYLCASSFSGQVWETQYFGPGTRLLVL.